This entry lists 15 T cell receptor beta chains sequenced from one sample in a study of T cells in Graves' hyperthyroidism and ophthalmopathy. RNA transcripts served as the template for amplifying TCR beta CDR3 regions. A first-round RT-PCR of the TCR CDR3 used the HTBI primer set. MiXCR was run by TCRdb on the multiplex PCR reads, yielding one entry per CDR3 protein. The repertoire holds some 200,000 distinct CDR3 sequences, around 16% seen once, with around 52% in the top ten. The sequenced material came from blood. Receptor source: a woman in her forties or fifties with Graves' hyperthyroidism.

This clonotype was detected many times. The rearrangement joins TRBV3-1 to TRBJ2-3; 9 nucleotides align to TRBD2. CDR1 is LGHDT, CDR2 YNNKEL, per germline (reference sequence). This CDR3 comprises 17 residues. Losses at the gene ends were 0 bases for V and 4 bases for J; bases not matched to a gene: 8. CDR3 in DNA: TGTGCCAGCAGCCAAGATTGGGGTAGCGGGGGTTCAGATACGCAGTATTTT. Amino acids: CASSQDWGSGGSDTQYF.

This clonotype was seen many times. The V gene is TRBV5-1, the J gene TRBJ2-1; the match to TRBD2 covers 8 bases. Germline V CDR1 and CDR2: SGHRS, YFSETQ. V trimming: 4 bases; J trimming: 7 bases; junction bases outside the gene matches: 19. The CDR3 runs to 18 residues. This CDR3 reads CASSPPPRTSGGRNEQFF. In nucleotides, the CDR3 is TGCGCCAGCAGCCCCCCGCCCCGAACTAGCGGCGGTCGGAATGAGCAGTTCTTC.

This clonotype was detected a few times. This chain links TRBV30 with TRBJ1-6, with unresolved D. The CDR3 contains 14 residues. V was pared by 5 bases and J by 6 bases, with 14 bases between. CDR1 and CDR2 from the germline V gene are GTSNPN and SVGIG (reference sequence). CDR3 in amino acids: CAWADGPLNSPLHF. Here the CDR3 DNA reads TGTGCCTGGGCGGACGGTCCGCTTAATTCACCCCTCCACTTT. Together with reference TRBV30 and TRBJ1-6, the CDR3 gives the full variable domain: SQTIHQWPATLVQPVGSPLSLECTVEGTSNPNLYWYRQAAGRGLQLLFYSVGIGQISSEVPQNLSASRPQDRQFILSSKKLLLSDSGFYLCAWADGPLNSPLHFGNGTRLTVT.

Only a few counts were recorded for this clonotype. This chain uses TRBV4-2 with TRBJ2-7, with 14 bases identical to TRBD2. V shed 2 bases and J 0 bases; nucleotides not matched to a gene: 9. CDR1 is LGHNA, CDR2 YNFKEQ, per germline. The CDR3 length is 19 residues. The CDR3 nucleotides are TGTGCCAGCAGCCAACTGAAAGGACTAGCGGGAGGACACTCCTACGAGCAGTACTTC. Translation gives CASSQLKGLAGGHSYEQYF.

This clonotype was seen at least ten times. This chain's CDR3 is CASSPGGSGAAQYF. The CDR3 bases are TGTGCCAGCAGCCCCGGTGGTAGCGGGGCCGCGCAGTATTTT. This chain connects TRBV27 to TRBJ2-3; 8 nucleotides line up with TRBD2. Germline-derived CDR1 and CDR2 are MNHEY and SMNVEV (reference sequence). This CDR3 region has 14 residues. Germline trimming cut 6 bases from V and 10 bases from J; bases unmatched to any gene: 12.

This clonotype came up many times. CDR3 in amino acids: CASSYSSRGVEKLFF. The CDR3 DNA reads as TGTGCCAGCAGTTACTCGAGTAGAGGGGTGGAAAAACTGTTTTTT. V is TRBV6-5 and J is TRBJ1-4; D is perhaps TRBD1 (5 bases). V was pared by 0 bases and J by 8 bases, with 13 bases between. The CDR3 length is 15 residues. CDR1 is MNHEY, CDR2 SVGAGI, per germline.

Remarks on this clonotype: A read error may be the cause here, since a much bigger clone is one base away. The chain employs TRBV12-3 or TRBV12-4 and TRBJ2-7, with 7 bases that match TRBD1. The V gene end was trimmed by 6 bases and the J gene end by 1 base; junction bases not matched to a gene: 6. This CDR3 has 14 amino acids. The CDR3 DNA reads TGTGCCAGCAGAACCGGGACAGAGTCCTACGAGCAGTACTTC. Its protein is CASRTGTESYEQYF.

The rearrangement joins TRBV7-9 to TRBJ2-7; D remains ambiguous. V lost 0 bases, J lost 7 bases, and 13 bases lay in between. Looked up from germline, CDR1 is SEHNR and CDR2 is FQNEAQ (reference sequence). The CDR3 totals 14 residues. The CDR3 loop is CASSLAGSFSEQYF. CDR3 coding DNA: TGTGCCAGCAGCTTAGCGGGTAGCTTCTCGGAGCAGTACTTC.

This clonotype was recorded a few times. The chain links TRBV28 to TRBJ1-2; D remains ambiguous. Per germline, CDR1 MDHEN and CDR2 SYDVKM. The CDR3 extends over 11 amino acids. Trimming removed 6 bases at V and 1 base at J, with 3 bases between. This CDR3 reads CASRVNYGYTF. The DNA for the CDR3 is TGTGCCAGCAGGGTTAACTATGGCTACACCTTC.

This clonotype was observed at least ten times. CDR3 amino acids: CATSRDSRAGPESGNTIYF. The CDR3 nucleotides read TGTGCCACCAGCAGAGATTCCCGGGCAGGACCGGAGTCTGGAAACACCATATATTTT. The J gene is TRBJ1-3, the V gene TRBV15; D remains ambiguous. Trimming took off 0 bases at V and 1 base at J, with 19 bases between the two ends. The CDR3 runs to 19 residues. CDR1 and CDR2 from the germline V gene are LNHNV and YYDKDF (reference sequence).

This clonotype was seen a few times. The genes are TRBV10-3 and TRBJ1-1; D is unresolved. This CDR3 is 13 amino acids long. The V end was cut by 11 bases, the J end by 2 bases, with 15 bases between. CDR1 ENHRY and CDR2 SYGVKD come from the germline V gene. The CDR3 nucleotides are TGTGCCTTAAAGAAGGACTTAAACACTGAAGCTTTCTTT. This encodes CALKKDLNTEAFF.

The genes are TRBV2 and TRBJ1-4, with 11 bases lining up with TRBD1. Trimming took 8 bases from V and 7 from J; bases not matched to a gene: 6. Germline V gene data show CDR1 as SNHLY and CDR2 as FYNNEI. This CDR3 region has 14 residues. The CDR3 loop is CASSGQGASEKLFF. CDR3 DNA sequence: TGTGCCAGCTCAGGACAGGGGGCGTCTGAAAAACTGTTTTTT.

This clonotype was seen ten or more times. The V gene is TRBV6-6, the J gene TRBJ1-5, with D hard to call. V dropped 0 bases and J dropped 1 base, with 16 bases sitting between them. The germline V gene encodes CDR1 MNHNY and CDR2 SVGAGI (reference sequence). There are 18 residues in the CDR3. CDR3 amino acids: CASSYSILVGFSNQPQHF. The CDR3 nucleotides are TGTGCCAGCAGTTACTCGATCTTAGTTGGCTTCAGCAATCAGCCCCAGCATTTT.

Comments on this clonotype: Just one base apart from a much larger clone, this may be a read error. The chain has TRBV7-9 and TRBJ1-1; D unclear. The CDR3 covers 13 residues. Germline V lookup: CDR1 SEHNR, CDR2 FQNEAQ (reference sequence). V lost 2 bases and J lost 7, with 11 bases in between. The CDR3 here is CASSLISSSEAFF. CDR3 sequence (DNA): TGTGCCAGCAGCTTAATTTCTAGCAGTGAAGCTTTCTTT.

There are many counts of this clonotype. The V gene is TRBV9, the J gene TRBJ2-1, with 9 bases identical to TRBD2. The V segment lost 2 bases and the J segment 1 base; nucleotides outside the gene matches: 1. Germline V gene data show CDR1 as SGDLS and CDR2 as YYNGEE. The CDR3 extends over 15 amino acids. CDR3 bases: TGTGCCAGCAGCGTGCGGGAGGGATCCTACAATGAGCAGTTCTTC. Protein product: CASSVREGSYNEQFF. The whole variable domain, remainder taken from reference TRBV9 and TRBJ2-1, is DSGVTQTPKHLITATGQRVTLRCSPRSGDLSVYWYQQSLDQGLQFLIQYYNGEERAKGNILERFSAQQFPDLHSELNLSSLELGDSALYFCASSVREGSYNEQFFGPGTRLTVL.